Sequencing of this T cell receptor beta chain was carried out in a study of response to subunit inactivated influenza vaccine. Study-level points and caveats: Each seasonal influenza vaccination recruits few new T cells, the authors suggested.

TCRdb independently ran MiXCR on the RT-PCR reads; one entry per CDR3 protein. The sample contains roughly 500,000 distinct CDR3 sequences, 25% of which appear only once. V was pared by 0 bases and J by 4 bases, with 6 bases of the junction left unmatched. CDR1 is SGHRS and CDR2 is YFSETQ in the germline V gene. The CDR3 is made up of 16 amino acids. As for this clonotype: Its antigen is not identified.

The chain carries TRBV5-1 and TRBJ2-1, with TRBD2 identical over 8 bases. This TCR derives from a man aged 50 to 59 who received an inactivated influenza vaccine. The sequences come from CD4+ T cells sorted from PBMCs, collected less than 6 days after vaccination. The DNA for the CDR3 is TGCGCCAGCAGCTTGGATGGCGGGAGGCGGTACAATGAGCAGTTCTTC. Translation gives CASSLDGGRRYNEQFF.